A single sample is the source of the 29 T cell receptor beta chains below, sequenced in a study of blood T cell repertoires in COVID-19. This table comes from immunoSEQ multiplex PCR, and its TCRdb copy is limited to in-frame clones, with some not included. The repertoire holds fewer than 55,000 clones, with under 85% as singletons. Sequencing used peripheral blood. The receptors here all came from a man between 65 and 80 years old with active COVID-19.

This chain joins TRBV15 and TRBJ2-3; maybe TRBD2 (5 bases). V was shortened by 3 bases and J by 0 bases, with 13 bases between the two germline ends. Germline V gene data show CDR1 as LNHNV and CDR2 as YYDKDF (reference sequence). The CDR3 runs 16 residues. The CDR3 sequence is CATSRRAEASTDTQYF. The CDR3 DNA reads TGTGCCACCAGCAGGCGGGCGGAAGCTAGCACAGATACGCAGTATTTT.

The chain is built from TRBV5-1 and TRBJ1-2, with D tentatively TRBD1 (6 bases). Trimming removed 2 bases from V and 4 bases from J, with 15 bases in between. The CDR3 runs to 15 residues. Germline lookup yields CDR1 SGHRS and CDR2 YFSETQ. The DNA for the CDR3 is TGCGCCAGCAGCTTCACAGGGAGGGATAGCTATGGCTACACCTTC. It is translated as CASSFTGRDSYGYTF.

The chain combines TRBV29-1 with TRBJ1-1; D remains ambiguous. CDR3 length: 12 amino acids. Trimming stripped 6 bases from V and 4 bases from J, with 12 bases between. Germline CDR1 and CDR2: SQVTM and ANQGSEA. The CDR3 spells CSVTLSSTEAFF. The CDR3 nucleotides are TGCAGCGTCACTCTAAGTTCCACTGAAGCTTTCTTT.

V gene TRBV11-2 combines with J gene TRBJ1-5; D might be TRBD1 (6 bases). The V end lost 0 bases, the J end lost 4 bases, and 10 bases lay between the germline ends. This CDR3 is built from 15 residues. CDR1 is SGHAT, CDR2 FQNNGV, per germline. CDR3 amino acids: CASSLDGDTNQPQHF. The CDR3, as DNA: TGTGCCAGCAGCTTAGACGGGGACACGAATCAGCCCCAGCATTTT.

This chain joins TRBV27 and TRBJ2-7, with D perhaps matching TRBD2 (6 bases). The CDR3 is made up of 15 amino acids. V shed 4 bases and J shed 5 bases, with 18 bases lying between them. The germline gives CDR1 MNHEY, CDR2 SMNVEV (reference sequence). This CDR3 reads CASSSWTTGPNEQYF. As DNA, the CDR3 is TGTGCCAGCAGTTCCTGGACTACCGGCCCCAACGAGCAGTACTTC.

A few counts support this clone. The chain links TRBV6-5 to TRBJ1-6; D not resolved. The ends were cut back, 2 bases at V and 10 bases at J, with 12 bases in the middle. The CDR3 has 14 amino acids. The V gene's germline CDR1 is MNHEY and CDR2 SVGAGI. CDR3 sequence reads: CASSYGGNGSPLHF. The CDR3 DNA is TGTGCCAGCAGTTACGGAGGGAACGGGTCACCCCTCCACTTT.

The gene calls are TRBV9 and TRBJ1-3; no clear D. The V end lost 0 bases, the J end lost 0 bases, and 7 bases lay between the germline ends. This CDR3 is built from 15 residues. Germline CDR1 and CDR2: SGDLS and YYNGEE. Here the CDR3 reads CASSVDPVSGNTIYF. The CDR3, as DNA: TGTGCCAGCAGCGTAGATCCAGTCTCTGGAAACACCATATATTTT.

This clone was recorded once. The CDR3 DNA reads as TGTGCCAGCAGTAATCCCCGGGACAGGGGTCGCGAGCAGTACTTC. Amino acid sequence: CASSNPRDRGREQYF. The chain carries TRBV6-5 and TRBJ2-7; 10 nucleotides align to TRBD1. Per germline, CDR1 MNHEY and CDR2 SVGAGI. The CDR3 is made up of 15 amino acids. Unmatched junction bases numbered 10, after V lost 5 bases and J lost 6 bases.

This sequence joins TRBV18 and TRBJ1-5; D is unclear. V lost 2 bases, J lost 4 bases, and 12 bases lay in between. The CDR3 consists of 15 residues. The germline V gene encodes CDR1 KGHSH and CDR2 LQKENI. CDR3: CASSPGSGGNQPQHF. The CDR3, as DNA: TGTGCCAGCTCACCAGGATCCGGAGGGAATCAGCCCCAGCATTTT. Combining the CDR3 with reference TRBV18 and TRBJ1-5 gives the whole variable domain NAGVMQNPRHLVRRRGQEARLRCSPMKGHSHVYWYRQLPEEGLKFMVYLQKENIIDESGMPKERFSAEFPKEGPSILRIQQVVRGDSAAYFCASSPGSGGNQPQHFGDGTRLSIL.

The chain uses TRBV7-2 and TRBJ1-3; 8 bases align to TRBD1. Germline values: CDR1 SGHTA, CDR2 FQGNSA. With V trimmed by 4 bases and J by 1 base, 3 bases remained unmatched. This CDR3 is 15 amino acids long. The CDR3 loop reads CASSYRGGSGNTIYF. The CDR3 DNA sequence: TGTGCCAGCAGCTACAGGGGGGGTTCTGGAAACACCATATATTTT.

This clone has only a few counts. The gene calls are TRBV19 and TRBJ2-7; the match to TRBD1 covers 10 bases. The germline V gene encodes CDR1 LNHDA and CDR2 SQIVND (reference sequence). V lost 9 bases to trimming and J lost 6 bases; unmatched junction nucleotides: 11. The CDR3 consists of 14 residues. This CDR3 reads CASQTGTGEGEQYF. In nucleotides, the CDR3 is TGTGCCAGCCAAACCGGGACAGGGGAGGGCGAGCAGTACTTC.

The rearrangement joins TRBV4-1 to TRBJ2-7; D unclear. Germline loops: CDR1 MGHRA, CDR2 YSYEKL. The CDR3 sequence is 13 residues long. V was trimmed by 2 bases and J by 3 bases, leaving 8 bases between them. The CDR3 DNA is TGCGCCAGCAGCCAATTTCTTCGCTACGAGCAGTACTTC. Residues: CASSQFLRYEQYF.

This clone was observed a handful of times. V and J are TRBV5-4 and TRBJ2-5; weak D call: TRBD2 (7 bases). Germline V gene lookup returns CDR1 SGHNT and CDR2 YYREEE (reference sequence). The CDR3 covers 15 residues. V shed 0 bases and J shed 5 bases, with 14 bases lying between them. This CDR3 reads CASSLAGGLGETQYF. The CDR3 nucleotides read TGTGCCAGCAGCTTGGCGGGGGGCCTGGGGGAGACCCAGTACTTC.

This chain links TRBV7-2 with TRBJ2-5; 9 bases fit TRBD2. The V gene end was trimmed by 5 bases and the J gene end by 5 bases; junction bases not matched to a gene: 9. CDR1 and CDR2 (germline): SGHTA, FQGNSA. This CDR3 has 15 amino acids. The CDR3 coding sequence is TGTGCCAGCAGCCGCCGGGTAGCGGGGGATGAGACCCAGTACTTC. Protein product: CASSRRVAGDETQYF.

V usage is TRBV3-1 (or the pseudogene TRBV3-2) and J usage is TRBJ1-3, with D perhaps TRBD1 (6 bases). The CDR3 is 15 amino acids. V was clipped by 2 bases and J by 2 bases, with 10 bases between them. Germline-derived CDR1 and CDR2 are LGHDT and YNNKEL (reference sequence). CDR3 region: CASSQSAGAGNTIYF. The DNA of the CDR3 is TGTGCCAGCAGCCAAAGTGCAGGGGCTGGAAACACCATATATTTT.

The V call is TRBV19, the J call TRBJ2-7; 8 nucleotides agree with TRBD2. After removal of 6 bases from V and 7 bases from J, the junction contained 11 bases not matched to a gene. CDR1 LNHDA and CDR2 SQIVND come from the germline V gene (reference sequence). The CDR3 loop spans 14 amino acids. The CDR3 bases are TGTGCCAGTAGCCAACACGCGGGGGGCGGTGAGCAGTACTTC. Translation gives CASSQHAGGGEQYF.

The rearrangement uses TRBV5-4 and TRBJ2-3; D may be TRBD1 (6 bases). CDR3 length: 15 amino acids. V was pared by 1 base and J by 1 base, with 10 bases between. CDR1 is SGHNT and CDR2 is YYREEE in the germline V gene (reference sequence). The CDR3 is CASSLTGPGTDTQYF. The CDR3 nucleotides read TGTGCCAGCAGCTTGACAGGGCCTGGCACAGATACGCAGTATTTT.

V gene TRBV7-2 combines with J gene TRBJ1-5, with 9 bases matching TRBD1. Germline CDR1 reads SGHTA; CDR2 reads FQGNSA. The CDR3 is 14 amino acids. Unmatched junction bases numbered 8, after V lost 8 bases and J lost 6 bases. CDR3 sequence (DNA): TGTGCCAGCTCCGCCGGACAGGGGACTCAGCCCCAGCATTTT. Amino acid sequence: CASSAGQGTQPQHF.

This rearrangement joins TRBV9 to TRBJ2-5; D remains ambiguous. The V end was cut by 3 bases, the J end by 1 base, with 10 bases between. This CDR3 is built from 14 residues. Germline V gene data show CDR1 as SGDLS and CDR2 as YYNGEE. The CDR3 protein is CASSETQRQETQYF. The DNA of the CDR3 is TGTGCCAGCAGCGAAACCCAGCGCCAAGAGACCCAGTACTTC.

V gene TRBV11-2 combines with J gene TRBJ2-3, with a weak D call TRBD1 (5 bases). Trimming cost V 3 bases and J 5 bases, with 15 bases left between them. CDR3 length: 15 residues. Germline-derived CDR1 and CDR2 are SGHAT and FQNNGV. The DNA for the CDR3 is TGTGCCAGCAGCTTCTACAGGTCAACGGGAGATACGCAGTATTTT. It codes for CASSFYRSTGDTQYF. Together with reference TRBV11-2 and TRBJ2-3, the CDR3 gives the full variable domain: EAGVAQSPRYKIIEKRQSVAFWCNPISGHATLYWYQQILGQGPKLLIQFQNNGVVDDSQLPKDRFSAERLKGVDSTLKIQPAKLEDSAVYLCASSFYRSTGDTQYFGPGTRLTVL.

The chain employs TRBV28 and TRBJ2-1, with 7 positions matching TRBD2. With V trimmed by 6 bases and J by 4 bases, 15 bases remained unmatched. The germline V gene has CDR1 MDHEN and CDR2 SYDVKM. The CDR3 spans 17 residues. The CDR3 nucleotides are TGTGCCAGCAGCGCCTTACGGGCGAGCGGGGATTACAATGAGCAGTTCTTC. This sequence encodes CASSALRASGDYNEQFF. The full variable domain, in which reference TRBV28 and TRBJ2-1 provide the parts outside the CDR3, is DVKVTQSSRYLVKRTGEKVFLECVQDMDHENMFWYRQDPGLGLRLIYFSYDVKMKEKGDIPEGYSVSREKKERFSLILESASTNQTSMYLCASSALRASGDYNEQFFGPGTRLTVL.

The chain's CDR3 is CASSPGDNNGNTIYF. CDR3 bases: TGCGCCAGCAGCCCCGGAGATAATAATGGAAACACCATATATTTT. J is TRBJ1-3 and V is TRBV5-1; no clear D. CDR3 length: 15 residues. V was clipped by 4 bases and J by 3 bases, with 14 bases between them. Germline V gene sequence: CDR1 SGHRS, CDR2 YFSETQ.

This chain links TRBV5-1 with TRBJ2-2; 8 nucleotides agree with TRBD2. There are 16 residues in the CDR3. Losses at the gene ends were 1 base for V and 1 base for J; bases not matched to a gene: 3. CDR1 SGHRS and CDR2 YFSETQ come from the germline V gene. CDR3 region: CASSLRLAGNTGELFF. The CDR3 coding sequence is TGCGCCAGCAGCTTGCGCCTAGCGGGGAACACCGGGGAGCTGTTTTTT. The whole variable domain, filled in from reference TRBV5-1 and TRBJ2-2, reads KAGVTQTPRYLIKTRGQQVTLSCSPISGHRSVSWYQQTPGQGLQFLFEYFSETQRNKGNFPGRFSGRQFSNSRSEMNVSTLELGDSALYLCASSLRLAGNTGELFFGEGSRLTVL.

This rearrangement joins TRBV7-2 to TRBJ1-2; no clear D gene. V gave up 2 bases and J gave up 3 bases, with 4 bases separating them. CDR1 is SGHTA, CDR2 FQGNSA, per germline. The CDR3 is 12 amino acids. The CDR3 here is CASSLRYYGYTF. As DNA, the CDR3 is TGTGCCAGCAGCTTACGTTACTATGGCTACACCTTC.

The gene calls are TRBV19 and TRBJ1-1; TRBD1 matches 9 bases. Germline loops: CDR1 LNHDA, CDR2 SQIVND (reference sequence). V lost 6 bases to trimming and J lost 6 bases; unmatched junction nucleotides: 5. The CDR3 consists of 13 residues. CDR3 DNA: TGTGCCAGTAGGGAACAGGGGGCCGCTGAAGCTTTCTTT. Translation gives CASREQGAAEAFF.

This chain uses TRBV29-1 with TRBJ2-1; the match to TRBD1 covers 8 bases. V was pared by 8 bases and J by 4 bases, with 10 bases of the junction left unmatched. The V gene's germline CDR1 is SQVTM and CDR2 ANQGSEA. The CDR3 totals 14 residues. The chain's CDR3 is CSSIDRGTYNEQFF. CDR3 coding DNA: TGCAGCTCAATTGACAGGGGAACATACAATGAGCAGTTCTTC.

The chain combines TRBV18 with TRBJ1-6; D remains unclear. CDR3 size: 16 residues. CDR1 is KGHSH and CDR2 is LQKENI in the germline V gene. V lost 3 bases, J lost 5 bases, and 14 bases lay in between. CDR3 sequence: CASSPSRVNDNSPLHF. CDR3 sequence (DNA): TGTGCCAGCTCACCCTCCCGGGTGAACGATAATTCACCCCTCCACTTT.

In its sample, this clone is medium-sized. This chain links TRBV7-2 with TRBJ1-2, with TRBD1 matching over 7 bases. With 5 bases clipped from V and 3 bases from J, the junction kept 3 bases outside the gene matches. Germline V gives CDR1 SGHTA, CDR2 FQGNSA. There are 13 residues in the CDR3. CDR3 region: CASSQGGHYGYTF. The CDR3 bases are TGTGCCAGCAGCCAGGGGGGACACTATGGCTACACCTTC. The full variable domain, with the rest looked up from reference TRBV7-2 and TRBJ1-2, is GAGVSQSPSNKVTEKGKDVELRCDPISGHTALYWYRQSLGQGLEFLIYFQGNSAPDKSGLPSDRFSAERTGGSVSTLTIQRTQQEDSAVYLCASSQGGHYGYTFGSGTRLTVV.

V is TRBV21-1 and J is TRBJ1-4; the DNA was not compared with TRBD1, the D call given in the table. TRBV21-1 is a pseudogene segment. CDR3 size: 15 residues. This CDR3 is CASSKSSLKGEKLFF. The CDR3 DNA reads TGTGCCAGCAGCAAAAGTAGCCTGAAGGGGGAAAAACTGTTTTTT.